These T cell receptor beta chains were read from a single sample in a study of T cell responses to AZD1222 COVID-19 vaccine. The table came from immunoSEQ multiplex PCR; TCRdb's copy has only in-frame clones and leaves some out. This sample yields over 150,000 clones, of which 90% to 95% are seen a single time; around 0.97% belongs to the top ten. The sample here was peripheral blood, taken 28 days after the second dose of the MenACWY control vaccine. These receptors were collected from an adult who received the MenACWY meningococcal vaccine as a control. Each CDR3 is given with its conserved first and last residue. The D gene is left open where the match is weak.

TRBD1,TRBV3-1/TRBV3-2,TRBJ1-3,CASSPSTGVSGNTIYF,TGTGCCAGCAGTCCTAGTACAGGGGTCTCTGGAAACACCATATATTTT
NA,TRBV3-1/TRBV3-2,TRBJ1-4,CASSQSGEKLFF,TGTGCCAGCAGCCAGAGCGGTGAAAAACTGTTTTTT
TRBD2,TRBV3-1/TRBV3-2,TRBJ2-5,CASSQDTGGAGTQYF,TGTGCCAGCAGCCAAGATACGGGGGGGGCTGGGACCCAGTACTTC
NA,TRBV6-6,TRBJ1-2,CASIRGQTAGVYGYTF,TGTGCCAGCATTCGAGGACAAACCGCTGGCGTCTATGGCTACACCTTC
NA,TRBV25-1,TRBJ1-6,CASSEYQGRGSPLHF,TGTGCCAGCAGTGAATATCAGGGGCGTGGATCACCCCTCCACTTT
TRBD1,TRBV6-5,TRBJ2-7,CASRGQNYEQYF,TGTGCCAGCCGGGGACAGAACTACGAGCAGTACTTC
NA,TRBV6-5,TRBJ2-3,CASSYSTGTDTQYF,TGTGCCAGCAGTTACTCCACAGGCACAGATACGCAGTATTTT
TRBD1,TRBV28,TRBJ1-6,CASSPPDRVGNSPLHF,TGTGCCAGCAGTCCCCCGGACAGGGTAGGAAATTCACCCCTCCACTTT
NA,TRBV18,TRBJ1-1,CASSPGVGTEAFF,TGTGCCAGCTCACCAGGGGTCGGGACTGAAGCTTTCTTT
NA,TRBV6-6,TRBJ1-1,CASSYGVPNTEAFF,TGTGCCAGCAGTTACGGGGTCCCGAACACTGAAGCTTTCTTT
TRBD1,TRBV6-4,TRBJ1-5,CASSEGQGSNQPQHF,TGTGCCAGCAGTGAGGGACAGGGCAGCAATCAGCCCCAGCATTTT
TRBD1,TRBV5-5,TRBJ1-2,CASSLVGQGPYGYTF,TGTGCCAGCAGCTTGGTGGGACAGGGTCCCTATGGCTACACCTTC
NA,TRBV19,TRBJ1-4,CASSIWEPNEKLFF,TGTGCCAGTAGTATCTGGGAGCCTAATGAAAAACTGTTTTTT
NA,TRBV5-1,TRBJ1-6,CASSFTGTAGSLHF,TGCGCCAGCAGCTTCACAGGGACTGCTGGGTCCCTCCACTTT
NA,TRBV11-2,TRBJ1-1,CASSLGGPTEAFF,TGTGCCAGCAGCTTAGGTGGCCCCACTGAAGCTTTCTTT
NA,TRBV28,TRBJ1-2,CASRGAGNNYGYTF,TGTGCCAGCAGAGGGGCCGGAAATAACTATGGCTACACCTTC
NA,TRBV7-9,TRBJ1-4,CASSLGMGEKLFF,TGTGCCAGCAGCTTAGGCATGGGGGAAAAACTGTTTTTT
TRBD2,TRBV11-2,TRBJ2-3,CASSSSGGVTDTQYF,TGTGCCAGCAGCTCCAGCGGGGGGGTGACAGATACGCAGTATTTT
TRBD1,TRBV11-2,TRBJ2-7,CASSSGPSGQGVTYEQYF,TGTGCCAGCAGCTCCGGCCCGTCCGGACAGGGGGTTACCTACGAGCAGTACTTC
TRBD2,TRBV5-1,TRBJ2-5,CASSQGLAGGPSWETQYF,TGCGCCAGCAGCCAGGGACTAGCGGGGGGGCCTAGTTGGGAGACCCAGTACTTC
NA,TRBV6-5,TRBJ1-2,CASSTPGYGYTF,TGTGCCAGCAGTACCCCAGGGTATGGCTACACCTTC